The source of this T cell receptor (beta chain) is a study of blood T cell repertoires in COVID-19. For the study at large: The study drew acute and convalescent COVID-19 samples from the United States, Italy and Spain. From T cells, B-cell-depleted T cells, or PBMCs came the material, which was cDNA or gDNA.

Seattle cases were enrolled at active infection and followed longitudinally. Original processing notes: Amplifying reference gene primers gave estimates of nucleated cell counts. Profiling relied on immunoSEQ multiplex PCR, and the TCRdb table lists in-frame clones only, not all of them. Clone size and V and J calls were adopted from that table, with D and trimming inferred from the DNA. The sample lists approximately 290,000 clones, 80% to 95% occurring once. Sequencing used peripheral blood. The sequence derives from a woman aged 30 to 39 with COVID-19, enrolled during active disease.

The CDR3 reads CASSVDPGTPYGYTF. CDR3 sequence (DNA): TGTGCCAGCAGTGTAGACCCCGGGACACCATATGGCTACACCTTC. V is TRBV2 and J is TRBJ1-2, with a weak D call TRBD1 (6 bases). The V gene lost 4 bases and the J gene lost 5 bases, with 17 bases spanning the gap. The germline gives CDR1 SNHLY, CDR2 FYNNEI. CDR3 length equals 15 residues. Based on the CDR3 plus reference TRBV2 and TRBJ1-2, the full variable domain is EPEVTQTPSHQVTQMGQEVILRCVPISNHLYFYWYRQILGQKVEFLVSFYNNEISEKSEIFDDQFSVERPDGSNFTLKIRSTKLEDSAMYFCASSVDPGTPYGYTFGSGTRLTVV.